This record looks at one T cell receptor (beta chain) sequence and its context. The target antigen is unknown. Trimming took off 5 bases at V and 7 bases at J, with 15 bases between the two ends. The CDR3 runs to 14 residues. The V gene's germline CDR1 is WSHSY and CDR2 SAAADI. The data were obtained in a study of T cell responses to AZD1222 COVID-19 vaccine. Measured with immunoSEQ multiplex PCR; TCRdb has only the in-frame clones, and not every one. The sample carries approximately 140,000 clones, 92% recorded once. Study-level results: Sampling captured repertoires only after the peak T cell response.

This sequence joins TRBV10-2 and TRBJ1-5; tentative D call: TRBD1 (6 bases). Sample: peripheral blood, taken 28 days after the second AZD1222 dose. The sequence was collected from an adult who received the AZD1222 COVID-19 vaccine. The CDR3 bases are TGCGCCAGCAGTTTAGGGGGGGCTGGACAGCCCCAGCATTTT. As protein: CASSLGGAGQPQHF.